The present TCR beta chain was sequenced within a study of cytomegalovirus exposure and HLA in healthy donors. From the 120-subject validation cohort, which was separate from the approximately 720-subject first cohort, the donors were drawn. The germline gives CDR1 SGDLS, CDR2 YYNGEE. V shed 3 bases, J shed 8 bases, and the junction held 8 bases outside the gene matches. CDR3 length equals 15 residues. TCRdb's table, derived via immunoSEQ multiplex PCR, lists solely in-frame clones and lacks some. Of under 85,000 clones detected, roughly 94% appear once; the ten largest clones hold more than 3%. This TCR came from a woman younger than 35 in good health and CMV-seropositive. The rearrangement links TRBV9 to TRBJ2-4; 10 bases align to TRBD1. The sequencing sample was made of PBMCs. The CDR3: CASSARPGQGHIQYF. For the CDR3, the DNA is TGTGCCAGCAGCGCACGGCCGGGACAGGGGCACATTCAGTACTTC.